The next 12 T cell receptor beta chains were all read from a single sample in a study. Using its own MiXCR run on the 5' RACE reads, TCRdb lists one record per CDR3 protein. This sample carries some 62,000 distinct CDR3 sequences, about 22% of them seen once, and the ten largest clones take 2.5% to 3%. The sample comprised memory CD4+ T cells sorted from a lymph node. Specified subset: memory CD4+ T cells, CD4+CD45RO+CD25-. The source of these receptors is a female donor with breast cancer.

In its sample, this clonotype was seen once. The chain combines TRBV4-2 with TRBJ2-7; 11 bases align to TRBD2. Germline trimming cut 4 bases from V and 9 bases from J; bases unmatched to any gene: 17. This CDR3 comprises 17 residues. Germline V gene sequence: CDR1 LGHNA, CDR2 YNFKEQ. The CDR3 loop is CASSLISSGRSRPGQYF. CDR3 DNA: TGTGCCAGCAGCCTGATCTCTAGCGGGAGGAGCCGGCCCGGGCAGTACTTC.

This clonotype has only a few counts. The rearrangement joins TRBV5-1 to TRBJ2-1; D may be TRBD2 (6 bases). Per the germline V gene, CDR1 is SGHRS and CDR2 is YFSETQ. Between the trimmed V and J ends, which lost 4 bases and 2 bases, there was a span of 13 bases. The CDR3 runs 15 residues. CDR3 coding DNA: TGCGCCAGCAGCCTCCGGGACTCCCCCTACAATGAGCAGTTCTTC. It translates to CASSLRDSPYNEQFF.

Comment on this clonotype: The junction departs from germline at one end; a sequencing error may be responsible. The rearrangement joins TRBV12-3 or TRBV12-4 to TRBJ1-5; maybe TRBD1 (6 bases). The CDR3 is 16 amino acids. As DNA, the CDR3 is TGTGCCAGCAGTTTGTGGGGGGCTTATAGCGATCAGCCCCAGCATTTT. It translates to CASSLWGAYSDQPQHF.

The rearrangement joins TRBV7-2 to TRBJ1-1; unclear D gene. The CDR3 consists of 14 residues. Germline CDR1 reads SGHTA; CDR2 reads FQGNSA. V lost 5 bases and J 1 base, leaving 11 bases between the germline ends. This CDR3 is CASSAILRNTEAFF. In nucleotides, the CDR3 is TGTGCCAGCAGCGCCATTTTAAGGAACACTGAAGCTTTCTTT.

This clonotype was detected only a few times. This chain joins TRBV7-2 and TRBJ2-5; TRBD2 agrees at 9 bases. The CDR3 runs 17 residues. Germline lookup yields CDR1 SGHTA and CDR2 FQGNSA. J gave up 2 bases and V 3 bases, and 10 bases lay outside the gene matches. DNA of the CDR3: TGTGCCAGCAGCTTTAGGGCTAGCGGGACCGGTCAAGAGACCCAGTACTTC. Protein: CASSFRASGTGQETQYF.

V gene TRBV20-1 combines with J gene TRBJ2-3; D uncertain. This CDR3 contains 16 residues. Per the germline V gene, CDR1 is DFQATT and CDR2 is SNEGSKA (reference sequence). The ends were cut back, 0 bases at V and 2 bases at J, with 15 bases in the middle. CDR3 residues: CSARDGVRPSTDTQYF. In DNA, the CDR3 is TGCAGTGCTAGAGATGGCGTCAGGCCGTCCACAGATACGCAGTATTTT.

The V call is TRBV7-2, the J call TRBJ2-7, with a possible D match to TRBD2 (6 bases). The CDR3 is 14 amino acids. Trimming took 2 bases from V and 5 from J, leaving 13 bases between them. Germline-derived CDR1 and CDR2 are SGHTA and FQGNSA. The CDR3 sequence is CASSLKRVGHEQYF. The CDR3 DNA sequence: TGTGCCAGCAGCTTAAAGCGGGTGGGTCACGAGCAGTACTTC.

This rearrangement joins TRBV28 to TRBJ1-2, with 8 bases identical to TRBD1. Trimming took 8 bases from V and 3 from J; bases not matched to a gene: 8. In germline, CDR1 is MDHEN, CDR2 SYDVKM. The CDR3 consists of 14 residues. The CDR3 sequence: CASCQGQGHYGYTF. For the CDR3, the DNA is TGTGCCAGCTGCCAAGGACAGGGTCACTATGGCTACACCTTC.

The chain has TRBV7-2 and TRBJ2-3, with TRBD2 identical over 7 bases. V shed 6 bases, J shed 12 bases, and the junction held 18 bases outside the gene matches. The CDR3 sequence is 15 residues long. Germline values: CDR1 SGHTA, CDR2 FQGNSA. DNA of the CDR3: TGTGCCAGCAGTTATGGGGGAGGGCCGTTAGATAAACAGTATTTT. Protein sequence: CASSYGGGPLDKQYF.

This clonotype was detected ten times or more. J is TRBJ2-1 and V is TRBV5-1, with D possibly being TRBD2 (6 bases). The V gene's germline CDR1 is SGHRS and CDR2 YFSETQ. V was pared by 4 bases and J by 8 bases, with 19 bases between. The CDR3 loop spans 15 amino acids. In nucleotides, the CDR3 is TGCGCCAGCAGCCCCGATGCCGGGACGGGGGATGAGCAGTTCTTC. As protein: CASSPDAGTGDEQFF.

V and J are TRBV12-3 or TRBV12-4 and TRBJ2-1, with 11 bases lining up with TRBD2. This CDR3 contains 18 residues. After removal of 10 bases from V and 0 bases from J, the junction contained 14 bases not matched to a gene. CDR3 protein: CATSRGSSGRPSYNEQFF. The DNA of the CDR3 is TGTGCCACTTCAAGGGGTTCTAGCGGGAGGCCCTCCTACAATGAGCAGTTCTTC.

This sequence joins TRBV4-1 and TRBJ2-7; D uncertain. V was clipped by 0 bases and J by 7 bases, with 10 bases between them. Germline CDR1 MGHRA, CDR2 YSYEKL. The CDR3 is 13 residues long. CDR3 nucleotides: TGCGCCAGCAGCCAAGAGGTCCCGAGGGAGCAGTACTTC. It yields the protein CASSQEVPREQYF.